The rows below give T cell receptor beta chains drawn from one sample of a study of blood T cell repertoires in COVID-19. Only in-frame clones appear in the TCRdb table, and some are missing; sequencing was by immunoSEQ multiplex PCR. The sample holds some 150,000 clones; around nine tenths are singletons and the top ten take approximately 2.4%. Source material: peripheral blood. Source of these receptors: a human donor in a cohort sampled during active COVID-19. CDR3s include the opening cysteine and the closing phenylalanine or tryptophan. The order of the fields is D gene, J gene, V gene, clone size, CDR3 protein, CDR3 DNA. A D gene is named only where the DNA matches it firmly. Not every row has a clone size; where given, it reads once, few, many or a size class.

d_gene: NA
j_gene: TRBJ2-3
v_gene: TRBV5-5
abundance: NA
CDR3aa: CASSSQQGSDTQYF
CDR3nt: TGTGCCAGCAGCTCCCAGCAGGGATCAGATACGCAGTATTTT

d_gene: NA
j_gene: TRBJ1-1
v_gene: TRBV4-2
abundance: few
CDR3aa: CASTLGEGYTEAFF
CDR3nt: TGTGCCAGCACCCTAGGGGAGGGATACACTGAAGCTTTCTTT

d_gene: NA
j_gene: TRBJ2-5
v_gene: TRBV5-4
abundance: NA
CDR3aa: CASSAKRGRETQYF
CDR3nt: TGTGCCAGCAGCGCGAAACGGGGTAGGGAGACCCAGTACTTC

d_gene: NA
j_gene: TRBJ1-2
v_gene: TRBV6-2/TRBV6-3
abundance: NA
CDR3aa: CASSNMMTGGGYTF
CDR3nt: TGTGCCAGCAGTAACATGATGACAGGAGGAGGCTACACCTTC

d_gene: TRBD2
j_gene: TRBJ2-7
v_gene: TRBV5-1
abundance: NA
CDR3aa: CASSLGTSGGGIYEQYF
CDR3nt: TGCGCCAGCAGCTTGGGGACTAGCGGGGGAGGGATCTACGAGCAGTACTTC

d_gene: NA
j_gene: TRBJ1-1
v_gene: TRBV5-6
abundance: NA
CDR3aa: CASSLADGGSKSFF
CDR3nt: TGTGCCAGCAGCTTGGCCGATGGGGGGAGCAAGTCTTTCTTT

d_gene: NA
j_gene: TRBJ1-1
v_gene: TRBV25-1
abundance: NA
CDR3aa: CASSDWGGHAEAFF
CDR3nt: TGTGCCAGCAGTGACTGGGGGGGACATGCTGAAGCTTTCTTT

d_gene: TRBD1
j_gene: TRBJ1-6
v_gene: TRBV18
abundance: NA
CDR3aa: CASSPQGGQGSSPLHF
CDR3nt: TGTGCCAGCTCACCACAGGGAGGACAGGGCTCGTCACCCCTCCACTTT

d_gene: NA
j_gene: TRBJ2-7
v_gene: TRBV2
abundance: NA
CDR3aa: CASMSRGHSYEQYF
CDR3nt: TGTGCCAGCATGTCAAGGGGACACTCCTACGAGCAGTACTTC

d_gene: TRBD2
j_gene: TRBJ2-5
v_gene: TRBV5-1
abundance: NA
CDR3aa: CASSTTTSGGGETQYF
CDR3nt: TGCGCCAGCAGCACCACGACTAGCGGGGGAGGGGAGACCCAGTACTTC

d_gene: NA
j_gene: TRBJ1-2
v_gene: TRBV6-2/TRBV6-3
abundance: once
CDR3aa: CASSYSRYGENYGYTF
CDR3nt: TGTGCCAGCAGTTACTCGCGTTACGGTGAAAACTATGGCTACACCTTC

d_gene: NA
j_gene: TRBJ1-1
v_gene: TRBV29-1
abundance: NA
CDR3aa: CSVEQFKNTEAFF
CDR3nt: TGCAGCGTTGAGCAGTTCAAGAACACTGAAGCTTTCTTT

d_gene: NA
j_gene: TRBJ2-1
v_gene: TRBV28
abundance: once
CDR3aa: CASSFFLGGQLSHNEQFF
CDR3nt: TGTGCCAGCAGTTTTTTTCTGGGCGGACAGCTAAGTCACAATGAGCAGTTCTTC

d_gene: NA
j_gene: TRBJ2-7
v_gene: TRBV4-2
abundance: NA
CDR3aa: CASSQEADDPILSGYEQYF
CDR3nt: TGTGCCAGCAGCCAAGAAGCGGACGACCCAATCCTGTCGGGCTACGAGCAGTACTTC

d_gene: NA
j_gene: TRBJ1-2
v_gene: TRBV5-4
abundance: once
CDR3aa: CASSLDRTYGYTF
CDR3nt: TGTGCCAGCAGCTTAGACAGGACCTATGGCTACACCTTC

d_gene: NA
j_gene: TRBJ1-1
v_gene: TRBV10-3
abundance: NA
CDR3aa: CAISDSTENTEAFF
CDR3nt: TGTGCCATCAGTGACTCGACAGAGAACACTGAAGCTTTCTTT

d_gene: TRBD1
j_gene: TRBJ2-4
v_gene: TRBV5-8
abundance: NA
CDR3aa: CASRATGVRNIQYF
CDR3nt: TGTGCCAGCCGAGCTACAGGGGTCCGGAACATTCAGTACTTC

d_gene: NA
j_gene: TRBJ2-6
v_gene: TRBV7-9
abundance: NA
CDR3aa: CASSEQVSGANVLTF
CDR3nt: TGTGCCAGCAGCGAACAAGTCTCTGGGGCCAACGTCCTGACTTTC

d_gene: NA
j_gene: TRBJ2-1
v_gene: TRBV5-1
abundance: once
CDR3aa: CASRGQVTRNNEQFF
CDR3nt: TGCGCATCCCGCGGCCAAGTGACGCGGAACAATGAGCAGTTCTTC

d_gene: TRBD1
j_gene: TRBJ1-4
v_gene: TRBV30
abundance: once
CDR3aa: CAWSRGTGEEKLFF
CDR3nt: TGTGCCTGGAGTCGAGGGACAGGGGAGGAAAAACTGTTTTTT

d_gene: NA
j_gene: TRBJ1-3
v_gene: TRBV28
abundance: NA
CDR3aa: CASTQGSRNTIYF
CDR3nt: TGTGCCAGCACCCAGGGGTCTCGAAACACCATATATTTT

d_gene: TRBD1
j_gene: TRBJ1-5
v_gene: TRBV27
abundance: NA
CDR3aa: CASSRTGTGFEAQHF
CDR3nt: TGTGCCAGCAGCCGGACAGGGACCGGGTTCGAGGCCCAGCATTTT

d_gene: TRBD1
j_gene: TRBJ2-7
v_gene: TRBV28
abundance: NA
CDR3aa: CASIPPPGQGRDEQYF
CDR3nt: TGTGCCAGCATACCCCCCCCCGGACAGGGTCGCGACGAGCAGTACTTC

d_gene: TRBD1
j_gene: TRBJ2-3
v_gene: TRBV6-1
abundance: NA
CDR3aa: CASSEVNRGTDTQYF
CDR3nt: TGTGCCAGCAGTGAAGTGAACAGGGGAACAGATACGCAGTATTTT

d_gene: TRBD1
j_gene: TRBJ2-7
v_gene: TRBV6-2/TRBV6-3
abundance: NA
CDR3aa: CASSGPGQGAYEQYF
CDR3nt: TGTGCCAGCAGCGGTCCGGGACAGGGGGCATATGAGCAGTACTTC

d_gene: NA
j_gene: TRBJ1-6
v_gene: TRBV27
abundance: NA
CDR3aa: CATREYNSPLHF
CDR3nt: TGTGCCACGAGGGAATATAATTCACCCCTCCACTTT

d_gene: NA
j_gene: TRBJ2-7
v_gene: TRBV5-3
abundance: NA
CDR3aa: CARSPGGSEQYF
CDR3nt: TGTGCCAGAAGCCCTGGCGGAAGCGAGCAGTACTTC

d_gene: TRBD2
j_gene: TRBJ2-5
v_gene: TRBV9
abundance: once
CDR3aa: CASSVGISGGAGETQYF
CDR3nt: TGTGCCAGCAGCGTAGGTATTAGCGGGGGGGCCGGAGAGACCCAGTACTTC

d_gene: NA
j_gene: TRBJ1-5
v_gene: TRBV27
abundance: NA
CDR3aa: CASSSIAVGAGNQPQHF
CDR3nt: TGTGCCAGCAGTTCTATCGCTGTTGGAGCTGGAAATCAGCCCCAGCATTTT

d_gene: TRBD1
j_gene: TRBJ1-6
v_gene: TRBV7-9
abundance: NA
CDR3aa: CASSPGQGSSYNSPLHF
CDR3nt: TGTGCCAGCAGCCCCGGACAGGGAAGCTCCTATAATTCACCCCTCCACTTT

d_gene: TRBD1
j_gene: TRBJ1-1
v_gene: TRBV7-2
abundance: NA
CDR3aa: CASRDRDRNTEAFF
CDR3nt: TGTGCCAGCAGAGACCGGGACAGGAACACTGAAGCTTTCTTT

d_gene: NA
j_gene: TRBJ2-7
v_gene: TRBV6-5
abundance: NA
CDR3aa: CASSYDDARGEQYF
CDR3nt: TGTGCCAGCAGCTACGACGATGCAAGGGGCGAGCAGTACTTC

d_gene: NA
j_gene: TRBJ2-1
v_gene: TRBV6-5
abundance: once
CDR3aa: CASSPDRGNEQFF
CDR3nt: TGTGCCAGCAGTCCCGATCGGGGTAATGAGCAGTTCTTC

d_gene: NA
j_gene: TRBJ2-7
v_gene: TRBV5-1
abundance: NA
CDR3aa: CASSLGGVPTYEQYF
CDR3nt: TGCGCCAGCAGCTTGGGAGGAGTTCCCACCTACGAGCAGTACTTC

d_gene: TRBD2
j_gene: TRBJ2-3
v_gene: TRBV9
abundance: NA
CDR3aa: CASSPWTSGRGTSTDTQYF
CDR3nt: TGTGCCAGCAGCCCCTGGACTAGCGGGAGAGGGACTAGCACAGATACGCAGTATTTT

d_gene: NA
j_gene: TRBJ1-6
v_gene: TRBV7-9
abundance: NA
CDR3aa: CASSLNGENSPLHF
CDR3nt: TGTGCCAGCAGCTTAAACGGGGAAAATTCACCCCTCCACTTT

d_gene: NA
j_gene: TRBJ2-4
v_gene: TRBV6-2/TRBV6-3
abundance: NA
CDR3aa: CASSYGLGQPKNIQYF
CDR3nt: TGTGCCAGCAGTTACGGGTTGGGGCAGCCAAAAAACATTCAGTACTTC

d_gene: TRBD1
j_gene: TRBJ2-2
v_gene: TRBV5-1
abundance: NA
CDR3aa: CASSLETGSNTGELFF
CDR3nt: TGCGCCAGCAGCTTAGAGACAGGGAGTAACACCGGGGAGCTGTTTTTT

d_gene: NA
j_gene: TRBJ2-2
v_gene: TRBV7-2
abundance: NA
CDR3aa: CASSLSLRAGELFF
CDR3nt: TGTGCCAGCAGCTTAAGTTTGCGAGCCGGGGAGCTGTTTTTT

d_gene: TRBD2
j_gene: TRBJ2-3
v_gene: TRBV19
abundance: NA
CDR3aa: CASTSGLAGGRDTQYF
CDR3nt: TGTGCCAGTACCTCAGGACTAGCGGGAGGTCGGGATACGCAGTATTTT

d_gene: TRBD2
j_gene: TRBJ2-3
v_gene: TRBV30
abundance: NA
CDR3aa: CAWSVRLAGGDTQYF
CDR3nt: TGTGCCTGGAGTGTACGGCTAGCGGGGGGAGATACGCAGTATTTT

d_gene: TRBD1
j_gene: TRBJ1-1
v_gene: TRBV4-1
abundance: NA
CDR3aa: CASSHSGGMGTEAFF
CDR3nt: TGCGCCAGCAGCCACTCAGGGGGCATGGGCACTGAAGCTTTCTTT

d_gene: NA
j_gene: TRBJ2-3
v_gene: TRBV9
abundance: NA
CDR3aa: CASSVSGGRTDTQYF
CDR3nt: TGTGCCAGCAGCGTATCCGGGGGAAGGACAGATACGCAGTATTTT